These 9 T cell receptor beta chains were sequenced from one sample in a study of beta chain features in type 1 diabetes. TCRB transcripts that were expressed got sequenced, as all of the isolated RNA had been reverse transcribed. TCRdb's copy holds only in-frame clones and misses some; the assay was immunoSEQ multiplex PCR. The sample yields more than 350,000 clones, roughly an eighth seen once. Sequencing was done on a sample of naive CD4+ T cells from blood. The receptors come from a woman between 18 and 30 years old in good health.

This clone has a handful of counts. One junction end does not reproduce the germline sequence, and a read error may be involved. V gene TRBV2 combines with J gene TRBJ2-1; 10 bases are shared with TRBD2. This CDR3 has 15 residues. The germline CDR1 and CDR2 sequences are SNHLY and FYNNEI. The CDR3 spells CASREGLAEYNEQFF. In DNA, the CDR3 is TGTGCCAGCAGGGAAGGACTAGCGGAGTACAATGAGCAGTTCTTC.

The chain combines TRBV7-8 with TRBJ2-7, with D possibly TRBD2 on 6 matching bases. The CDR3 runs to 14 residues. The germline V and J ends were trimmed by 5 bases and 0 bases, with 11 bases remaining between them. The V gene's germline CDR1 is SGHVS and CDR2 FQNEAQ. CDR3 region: CASSLIGSSYEQYF. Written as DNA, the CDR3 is TGTGCCAGCAGCCTCATCGGGAGCTCCTACGAGCAGTACTTC.

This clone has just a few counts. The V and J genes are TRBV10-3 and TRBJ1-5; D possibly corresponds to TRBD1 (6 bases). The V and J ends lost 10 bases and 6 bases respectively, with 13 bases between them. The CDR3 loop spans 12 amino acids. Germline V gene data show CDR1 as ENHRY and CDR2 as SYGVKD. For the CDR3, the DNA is TGTGCCACACAGGGTCCCCTTCAGCCCCAGCATTTT. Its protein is CATQGPLQPQHF.

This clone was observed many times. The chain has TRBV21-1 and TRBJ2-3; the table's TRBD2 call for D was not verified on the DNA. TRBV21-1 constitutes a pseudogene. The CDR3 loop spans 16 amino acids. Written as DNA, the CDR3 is TGTGCCAGCAGCACAAAGCTTCATCTTAGCACAGATACGCAGTATTTT. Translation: CASSTKLHLSTDTQYF.

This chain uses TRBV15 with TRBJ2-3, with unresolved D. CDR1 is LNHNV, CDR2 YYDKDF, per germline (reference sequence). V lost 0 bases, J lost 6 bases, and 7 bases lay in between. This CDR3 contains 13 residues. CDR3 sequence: CATSREVTDTQYF. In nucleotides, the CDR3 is TGTGCCACCAGCAGAGAAGTTACGGATACGCAGTATTTT.

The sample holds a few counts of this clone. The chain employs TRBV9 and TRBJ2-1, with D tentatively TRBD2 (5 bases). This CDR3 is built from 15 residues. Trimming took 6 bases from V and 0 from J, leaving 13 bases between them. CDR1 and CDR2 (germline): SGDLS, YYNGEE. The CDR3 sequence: CASTKQLDSYNEQFF. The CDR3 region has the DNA TGTGCCAGCACCAAGCAACTAGACTCCTACAATGAGCAGTTCTTC.

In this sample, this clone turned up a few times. CDR3 nucleotide sequence: TGTGCCAGCAGCTTCAATCCAGGGTCCGAGCAGTACTTC. It translates to CASSFNPGSEQYF. The chain carries TRBV5-4 and TRBJ2-7; D might be TRBD1 (5 bases). Trimming took 2 bases from V and 6 from J, leaving 12 bases between them. Germline V CDR1 and CDR2: SGHNT, YYREEE (reference sequence). This CDR3 contains 13 residues.

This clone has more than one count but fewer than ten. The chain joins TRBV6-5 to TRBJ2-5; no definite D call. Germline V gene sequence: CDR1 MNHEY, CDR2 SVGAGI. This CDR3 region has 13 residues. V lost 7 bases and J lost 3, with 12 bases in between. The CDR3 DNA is TGTGCCAGCACCGGCCACGCGAAAGAGACCCAGTACTTC. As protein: CASTGHAKETQYF.

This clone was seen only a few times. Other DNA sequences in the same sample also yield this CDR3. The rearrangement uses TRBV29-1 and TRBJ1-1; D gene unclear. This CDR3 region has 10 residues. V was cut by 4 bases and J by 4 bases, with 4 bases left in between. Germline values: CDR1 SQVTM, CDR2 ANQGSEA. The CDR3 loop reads CSVVGTEAFF. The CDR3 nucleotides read TGCAGCGTTGTTGGCACTGAAGCTTTCTTT.